Listed below are T cell receptor beta chains from one sample, sequenced in a study of tumor and adjacent non-tumor tissue in lung cancer. MiXCR, applied by TCRdb to the multiplex PCR reads, yields one record per CDR3 protein. The sample has around 39,000 distinct CDR3 sequences; approximately 61% are singletons. Sequencing was performed on distant non-tumor lung tissue. The receptors here all came from a man in his fifties or sixties with non-small cell lung cancer. The CDR3 runs from the conserved cysteine through the conserved F or W. The D gene is left open where the match is weak. Expanded clones are given a class, and other clones once, few, many or no size at all.

d_call,v_call,j_call,clone_size,cdr3_aa,cdr3_nt
.,TRBV11-2,TRBJ1-1,.,CASSLKRKTQAFF,TGTGCCAGCAGCCTAAAAAGGAAGACTCAAGCTTTCTTT
.,TRBV6-5,TRBJ1-6,.,CASSPVDTPLHF,TGTGCCAGCAGCCCCGTGGATACACCCCTCCACTTT
.,TRBV24-1,TRBJ2-5,few,CATSDRLDRGSGRVDLQETQYF,TGTGCCACCAGTGATCGACTTGACAGGGGTAGCGGGAGAGTGGATTTGCAAGAGACCCAGTACTTC
TRBD2,TRBV20-1,TRBJ2-5,.,CSARDPSGEETQYF,TGCAGTGCTAGAGATCCTAGCGGAGAAGAGACCCAGTACTTC
.,TRBV11-2,TRBJ1-2,.,CASTLVRQGSYVYTF,TGTGCCAGCACCCTGGTCCGGCAGGGGTCCTATGTCTACACCTTC
.,TRBV6-5,TRBJ2-3,once,CASSNIQRPQYF,TGTGCCAGTAGTAACATCCAACGACCGCAGTATTTT
.,TRBV6-5,TRBJ2-1,.,CVSSKTSRSSYNEQFF,TGTGTCAGCAGTAAAACTAGCAGGTCATCTTACAATGAGCAGTTCTTC
.,TRBV10-3,TRBJ1-1,.,CAIRAGATYEAFF,TGTGCCATCAGAGCGGGGGCGACCTATGAAGCTTTCTTT
.,TRBV29-1,TRBJ1-2,.,CSLSGAGGYTF,TGTAGCCTTTCGGGGGCAGGTGGCTACACCTTC
.,TRBV20-1,TRBJ2-5,.,CSAYRQETQYF,TGCAGTGCTTACAGACAAGAGACCCAGTACTTC
.,TRBV12-3/TRBV12-4,TRBJ1-4,.,CAGSLQFEKLFF,TGTGCCGGCAGTTTACAGTTTGAAAAACTGTTTTTT
.,TRBV29-1,TRBJ2-3,.,CSVGRKPIDTQYF,TGCAGCGTTGGTAGGAAACCAATAGATACGCAGTATTTT
.,TRBV2,TRBJ1-5,few,CASSETNSNQPQHF,TGTGCCAGCAGTGAAACGAATAGCAATCAGCCCCAGCATTTT
TRBD1,TRBV28,TRBJ1-1,.,CASKQGNIEAFF,TGTGCCAGCAAACAGGGGAACATTGAAGCTTTCTTT
TRBD2,TRBV20-1,TRBJ2-7,.,CSAPGTSPSYEQYF,TGCAGTGCACCCGGGACTAGCCCCTCCTACGAGCAGTACTTC
TRBD2,TRBV11-3,TRBJ2-2,.,CASSVAGGPGAGELFF,TGTGCCAGCAGTGTAGCGGGAGGGCCAGGAGCTGGGGAGCTGTTTTTT
.,TRBV2,TRBJ2-2,.,CVSSEWGAAGELFF,TGTGTCAGCAGTGAGTGGGGCGCGGCCGGGGAGCTGTTTTTT
.,TRBV29-1,TRBJ1-2,.,CSVDRQGNYGYTF,TGCAGCGTTGACCGTCAGGGGAATTATGGCTACACCTTC
.,TRBV18,TRBJ2-7,.,CASSRGTGRSYEQYF,TGTGCCAGCTCACGAGGGACTGGCAGATCCTACGAGCAGTACTTC
.,TRBV19,TRBJ2-1,.,CASSTRTAGGIAKQFF,TGTGCCAGTAGTACGCGGACTGCCGGTGGTATAGCGAAACAGTTCTTC
.,TRBV12-3/TRBV12-4,TRBJ2-7,many,CASSLQGGYEQYF,TGTGCCAGCAGCCTACAGGGTGGCTACGAGCAGTACTTC
TRBD1,TRBV29-1,TRBJ2-7,many,CSVSDRGYHEQYF,TGCAGCGTTAGTGACAGGGGTTACCACGAGCAGTACTTC
.,TRBV5-4,TRBJ2-3,.,CASSFRRATDTQYF,TGTGCCAGCAGCTTCCGACGGGCCACAGATACGCAGTATTTT
.,TRBV12-3/TRBV12-4,TRBJ2-2,many,CASGGAGGELFF,TGTGCCAGCGGCGGGGCCGGCGGGGAGCTGTTTTTT
.,TRBV11-2,TRBJ2-7,few,CASSLVSHGHAIYDQYF,TGTGCCAGTAGCTTAGTCTCCCACGGACATGCGATCTACGACCAGTACTTC
.,TRBV6-5,TRBJ2-3,.,CAGSLTDTDTQYF,TGTGCCGGCAGTTTGACAGACACAGATACACAATATTTT
TRBD2,TRBV2,TRBJ2-1,.,CASSEGRGGANEQFF,TGTGCCAGCAGTGAGGGTCGCGGGGGGGCCAATGAGCAGTTCTTC
TRBD1,TRBV5-1,TRBJ2-7,.,CASSLGDRGGCEQYF,TGCGCCAGCAGCTTGGGGGACAGGGGTGGCTGCGAGCAGTACTTC
TRBD2,TRBV6-7,TRBJ2-7,.,CASSYSILAGVNERYF,TGTGCCAGCAGTTACTCGATACTAGCGGGAGTAAACGAGCGGTACTTC
TRBD2,TRBV6-2/TRBV6-3,TRBJ2-1,.,CACTSTEGGRMFF,TGTGCCTGCACATCCACGGAGGGCGGGAGGATGTTCTTC
TRBD2,TRBV10-2,TRBJ2-7,once,CASSDGTSGPYDQYF,TGCGCCAGCAGTGATGGGACTAGTGGACCCTACGACCAGTACTTC
.,TRBV11-3,TRBJ2-1,once,CVNSPSGVEEQLF,TGTGTCAACAGCCCGAGTGGTGTGGAGGAGCAGCTCTTC
TRBD2,TRBV7-9,TRBJ2-3,few,CASSFFPRLAGTTDTQYF,TGTGCCAGCAGCTTCTTCCCGCGACTAGCGGGGACGACAGATACGCAGTATTTT
.,TRBV29-1,TRBJ2-7,.,CSVAKQGDDEQYF,TGCAGTGTTGCGAAACAGGGAGATGACGAGCAGTACTTC
.,TRBV5-4,TRBJ2-7,many,CASSLDQDRYEQYF,TGTGCCAGCAGCTTGGATCAGGACCGCTACGAGCAGTACTTC
.,TRBV11-1,TRBJ2-7,few,CASSSSGLLEQYF,TGTGCCAGTAGCTCATCGGGACTCTTGGAACAATACTTC
TRBD1,TRBV6-1,TRBJ2-4,many,CASSEAGTGYIQYF,TGTGCCAGCAGTGAAGCCGGGACAGGCTACATTCAGTACTTC
.,TRBV29-1,TRBJ2-1,once,CSARTRGQETQFF,TGCAGCGCCCGGACACGGGGACAAGAGACCCAGTTCTTC
.,TRBV5-5,TRBJ2-2,many,CASSLDGGHTGELFF,TGTGCCAGCAGCTTGGACGGGGGACACACCGGGGAGCTGTTTTTT
.,TRBV10-1,TRBJ2-2,.,CASSGEVNTGELFF,TGCGCCAGTAGTGGAGAAGTGAATACCGGGGAGCTGTTTTTT
TRBD1,TRBV6-5,TRBJ2-7,.,CAISYSAGTGTGGYEQYF,TGTGCCATCAGTTACTCTGCTGGTACAGGGACAGGGGGCTACGAGCAGTACTTC
.,TRBV4-1,TRBJ1-5,.,CASSPGGFGNRPQHF,TGCGCCAGCAGCCCTGGGGGGTTCGGCAATCGGCCCCAGCATTTT
.,TRBV4-1,TRBJ2-4,.,CASSPEMDRDTSKWYF,TGCGCCAGCAGCCCAGAGATGGATAGGGACACGAGCAAGTGGTACTTC
.,TRBV5-1,TRBJ2-3,.,CPSSLEPSTGTQYF,TGCCCCAGCAGCTTGGAACCGAGCACAGGTACGCAGTATTTT
.,TRBV5-1,TRBJ1-5,many,CASSLEGLQPQHF,TGCGCCAGCAGCTTAGAGGGGCTTCAGCCCCAGCATTTT
.,TRBV11-2,TRBJ2-2,.,CGSRQPRADTGELFF,TGTGGCAGCAGACAACCAAGGGCGGACACAGGGGAGCTGTTTTTT
.,TRBV6-1,TRBJ2-5,once,CASEQGTKTQYF,TGTGCCAGTGAACAGGGGACTAAGACCCAGTACTTC
.,TRBV12-3/TRBV12-4,TRBJ2-2,.,CASSTQAPTGELFF,TGTGCCAGCAGTACCCAGGCGCCCACCGGGGAACTGTTTTTT
TRBD2,TRBV4-1,TRBJ2-2,.,CGSSPGTSGPNTGELFF,TGCGGCAGCAGCCCCGGGACTAGCGGTCCCAACACCGGGGAACTGTTTTTT
.,TRBV29-1,TRBJ2-1,.,CSVDDTGHGDEQFF,TGCAGCGTTGATGATACAGGCCACGGGGATGAGCAGTTCTTC
.,TRBV6-5,TRBJ2-7,.,CDTKFGQSQYF,TGTGACACCAAATTCGGACAGTCTCAGTATTTC
.,TRBV10-3,TRBJ1-2,many,CAISVQAGTGYTF,TGTGCCATCAGTGTTCAGGCGGGGACGGGCTACACCTTC
TRBD1,TRBV20-1,TRBJ1-6,many,CSARVGQGGNSPLHF,TGCAGTGCTAGAGTTGGACAGGGTGGTAATTCACCCCTCCACTTT
.,TRBV5-1,TRBJ1-1,.,CAGSLGLLNTEVFF,TGCGCCGGCAGCTTAGGCCTCTTGAACACTGAAGTTTTCTTT
.,TRBV29-1,TRBJ1-1,.,CSEQEFMNTEAFF,TGCAGTGAACAGGAGTTTATGAACACTGAAGCTTTCTTT
.,TRBV11-2,TRBJ2-3,.,CASGLMSSSTDTQYF,TGTGCCAGCGGCTTAATGTCTTCTAGCACAGATACCCAGTATTTT
.,TRBV11-2,TRBJ1-6,many,CASRPIGSPLHF,TGTGCCAGCCGCCCGATCGGGTCACCCCTCCACTTT
.,TRBV28,TRBJ1-2,.,CASSPRVGPYGYAF,TGTGCCAGCAGTCCCCGTGTCGGGCCCTATGGCTACGCCTTC